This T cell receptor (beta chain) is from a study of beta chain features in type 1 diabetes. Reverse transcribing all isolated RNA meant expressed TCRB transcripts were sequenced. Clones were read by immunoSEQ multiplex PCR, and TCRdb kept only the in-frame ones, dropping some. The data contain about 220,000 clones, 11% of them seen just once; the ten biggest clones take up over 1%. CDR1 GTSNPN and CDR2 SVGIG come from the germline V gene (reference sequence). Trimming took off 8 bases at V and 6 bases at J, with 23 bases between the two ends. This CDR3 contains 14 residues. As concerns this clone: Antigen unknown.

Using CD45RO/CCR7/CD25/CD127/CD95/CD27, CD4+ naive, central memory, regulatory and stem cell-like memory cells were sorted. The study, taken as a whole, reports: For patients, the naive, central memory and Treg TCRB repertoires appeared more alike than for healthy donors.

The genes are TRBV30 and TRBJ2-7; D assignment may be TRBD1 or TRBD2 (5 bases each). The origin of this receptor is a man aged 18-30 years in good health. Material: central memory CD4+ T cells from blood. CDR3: CAGTNPQGTSEQYF. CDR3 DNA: TGTGCCGGGACCAATCCCCAGGGTACTAGCGAGCAGTACTTC.